The 5 T cell receptor beta chains in this list originate from one sample, sequenced in a study of T cells after yellow fever vaccination. TCRdb independently ran MiXCR on the 5' RACE reads; one entry per CDR3 protein. The repertoire holds 400,000 or so distinct CDR3 sequences, with 18% as singletons. Source: PBMCs, taken before the yellow fever booster vaccination. The receptors here all came from a man between 18 and 29 years old who received the YFV17D yellow fever vaccine.

This clonotype was detected many times. This chain connects TRBV12-3 or TRBV12-4 to TRBJ2-1, with unresolved D. V lost 2 bases, J lost 3 bases, and 5 bases lay in between. The CDR3 extends over 13 amino acids. The CDR3 protein is CASSLLGYNEQFF. The CDR3 DNA is TGTGCCAGCAGTTTATTGGGCTACAATGAGCAGTTCTTC.

This clonotype was picked up many times. The V and J genes are TRBV7-9 and TRBJ1-2; D is unclear. The CDR3 is made up of 15 amino acids. CDR1 and CDR2 from the germline V gene are SEHNR and FQNEAQ (reference sequence). V was trimmed by 4 bases and J by 0 bases, leaving 12 bases between them. The CDR3 sequence: CASSSALEANYGYTF. The DNA for the CDR3 is TGTGCCAGCAGCTCGGCCCTGGAAGCTAACTATGGCTACACCTTC.

This clonotype has more than one count but fewer than ten. The chain uses TRBV6-5 and TRBJ1-2, with TRBD1 matching 10 bases. J gave up 4 bases and V 5 bases, and 4 bases lay outside the gene matches. The CDR3 sequence is 14 residues long. Germline V lookup: CDR1 MNHEY, CDR2 SVGAGI. DNA for the CDR3: TGTGCCAGCAGTGACAGGGGGCTTGGCTATGGCTACACCTTC. It yields the protein CASSDRGLGYGYTF.

V gene TRBV6-1 combines with J gene TRBJ2-2, with unresolved D. V was clipped by 3 bases and J by 4 bases, with 6 bases between them. Per the germline V gene, CDR1 is MNHNS and CDR2 is SASEGT. This CDR3 spans 13 amino acids. CDR3: CASSDLLTGELFF. CDR3 nucleotide sequence: TGTGCCAGCAGTGACCTCCTCACCGGGGAGCTGTTTTTT.

This clonotype came up a few times. V is TRBV12-3 or TRBV12-4 and J is TRBJ1-1, with D tentatively TRBD1 (6 bases). Trimming shortened V by 5 bases and J by 0 bases, and 10 bases separated the two germline ends. This CDR3 comprises 14 residues. Here the CDR3 reads CASSPRGMNTEAFF. The DNA of the CDR3 is TGTGCCAGCAGTCCCAGGGGAATGAACACTGAAGCTTTCTTT.